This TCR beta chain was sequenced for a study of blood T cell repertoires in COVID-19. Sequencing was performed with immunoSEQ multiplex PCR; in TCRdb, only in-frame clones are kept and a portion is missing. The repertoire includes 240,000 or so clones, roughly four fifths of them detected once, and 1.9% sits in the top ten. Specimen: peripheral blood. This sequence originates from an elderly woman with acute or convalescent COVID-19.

The CDR3 is CASSLYRGGRYTEAFF. Written as DNA, the CDR3 is TGCGCCAGCAGCTTGTACAGGGGCGGTCGGTACACTGAAGCTTTCTTT. J is TRBJ1-1 and V is TRBV5-1; 7 bases match TRBD1. This CDR3 is built from 16 residues. Trimming cost V 1 base and J 3 bases; bases outside gene matches: 9. Germline V CDR1 and CDR2: SGHRS, YFSETQ.